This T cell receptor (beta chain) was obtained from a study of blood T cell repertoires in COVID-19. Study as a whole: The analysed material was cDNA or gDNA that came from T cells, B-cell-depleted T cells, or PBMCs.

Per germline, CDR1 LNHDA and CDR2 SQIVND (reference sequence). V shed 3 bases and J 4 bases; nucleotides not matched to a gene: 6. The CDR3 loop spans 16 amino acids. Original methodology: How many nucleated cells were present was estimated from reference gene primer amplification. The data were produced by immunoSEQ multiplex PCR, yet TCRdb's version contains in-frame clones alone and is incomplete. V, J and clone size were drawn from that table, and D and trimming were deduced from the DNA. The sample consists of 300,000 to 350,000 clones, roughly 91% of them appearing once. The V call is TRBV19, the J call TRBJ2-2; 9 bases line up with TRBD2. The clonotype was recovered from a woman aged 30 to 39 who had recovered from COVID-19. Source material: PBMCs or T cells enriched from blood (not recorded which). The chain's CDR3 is CASSISGGAGTGELFF. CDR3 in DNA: TGTGCCAGTAGTATTAGCGGGGGCGCAGGCACCGGGGAGCTGTTTTTT.